These 5 T cell receptor beta chains were sequenced from one sample in a study of metastatic and nonmetastatic thyroid tumors. No treatment had been given to any patient before thyroid surgery. Through MiXCR, TCRdb re-clonotyped the PCR reads. The profile shows about 22,000 clones, roughly 36% of them singletons. Sequencing input: blood. The receptors come from a male donor with papillary thyroid cancer or a benign thyroid nodule (not recorded which). Some clones in this sample may be carry-over from other donors' samples.

The V call is TRBV7-6, the J call TRBJ2-7; no clear D. V was clipped by 5 bases and J by 2 bases, with 16 bases between them. This CDR3 has 15 residues. Germline lookup yields CDR1 SGHVS and CDR2 FNYEAQ. The CDR3 here is CASSQMGSFAYEQYF. The CDR3 DNA sequence: TGTGCCAGCAGCCAGATGGGCAGCTTTGCCTACGAGCAGTACTTC.

This clone is judged medium-sized. The chain recombines TRBV20-1 with TRBJ2-1; no clear D. CDR3 length: 15 residues. Deletions cut 0 bases from V and 7 bases from J, with 16 bases between. Germline V gene lookup returns CDR1 DFQATT and CDR2 SNEGSKA (reference sequence). The DNA for the CDR3 is TGCAGTGCTAGAGATAGGGATGTAGGTTTGAATGAGCAGTTCTTC. It encodes CSARDRDVGLNEQFF.

The rearrangement joins TRBV20-1 to TRBJ1-5, with D uncertain. Trimming took off 5 bases at V and 4 bases at J, with 12 bases between the two ends. The CDR3 covers 13 residues. Germline V lookup: CDR1 DFQATT, CDR2 SNEGSKA (reference sequence). The CDR3 region has the DNA TGCAGTGCTTCCAGGATCATTAATCAGCCCCAGCATTTT. This gives the protein CSASRIINQPQHF.

This clone came up many times. This chain connects TRBV18 to TRBJ2-1; D not certain. Trimming removed 3 bases from V and 9 bases from J, with 21 bases in between. CDR1 is KGHSH, CDR2 LQKENI, per germline. CDR3 length equals 16 residues. The CDR3 region is CASSPGITRYSGEQFF. Here the CDR3 DNA reads TGTGCCAGCTCACCTGGGATCACGAGGTATTCCGGTGAGCAGTTCTTC.

In DNA form, the CDR3 reads TGTGCCAGCAGCCCTAGCGGGATTGTCTACAATGAGCAGTTCTTC. It yields the protein CASSPSGIVYNEQFF. The chain couples TRBV7-2 to TRBJ2-1; 9 bases agree with TRBD2. V was pared by 5 bases and J by 3 bases, with 5 bases of the junction left unmatched. The germline V gene has CDR1 SGHTA and CDR2 FQGNSA. This CDR3 is built from 15 residues. The full variable domain, in which reference TRBV7-2 and TRBJ2-1 provide the parts outside the CDR3, is GAGVSQSPSNKVTEKGKDVELRCDPISGHTALYWYRQSLGQGLEFLIYFQGNSAPDKSGLPSDRFSAERTGGSVSTLTIQRTQQEDSAVYLCASSPSGIVYNEQFFGPGTRLTVL.